One T cell receptor beta chain is described in this entry. Germline CDR1 and CDR2: SGHRS and YFSETQ. The CDR3 contains 14 residues. With 4 bases removed from V and 8 bases from J, the gap between germline ends came to 15 bases. This sample was taken from a study of blood T cell repertoires in COVID-19. As for the study in general: COVID-19 samples from acute and convalescent phases originated in the United States, Italy and Spain. From T cells, B-cell-depleted T cells, or PBMCs came the material, which was cDNA or gDNA.

Per the study methods: Reference gene primer amplification in the assay estimated nucleated cell counts. Sequenced by immunoSEQ multiplex PCR; TCRdb stores in-frame clones only, minus some. That table supplies the V and J calls and clone size; D and trimming were determined from the DNA. Of approximately 81,000 clones in the sample, 89% were seen once. The origin of this receptor is a man in his 70s with active or convalescent COVID-19. Sequencing input: peripheral blood. The V call is TRBV5-1, the J call TRBJ1-4; tentatively, D is TRBD1 (6 bases). The CDR3 here is CASSVSTGLEKLFF. The DNA for the CDR3 is TGCGCCAGCAGCGTATCTACAGGGTTGGAAAAACTGTTTTTT.